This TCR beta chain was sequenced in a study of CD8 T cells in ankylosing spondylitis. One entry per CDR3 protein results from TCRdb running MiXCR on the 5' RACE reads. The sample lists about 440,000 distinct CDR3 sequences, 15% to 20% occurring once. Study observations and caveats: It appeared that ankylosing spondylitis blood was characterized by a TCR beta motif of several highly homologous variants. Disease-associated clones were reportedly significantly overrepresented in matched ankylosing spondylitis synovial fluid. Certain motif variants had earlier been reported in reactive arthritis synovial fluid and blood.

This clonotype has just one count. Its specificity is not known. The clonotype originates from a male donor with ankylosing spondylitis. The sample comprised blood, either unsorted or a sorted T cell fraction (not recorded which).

The CDR3 DNA is TGCAGTGCTGGGACAGGGGTTAGCTACGAGCAGTACTTC. Translating gives CSAGTGVSYEQYF. The V gene is TRBV20-1, the J gene TRBJ2-7, with 10 bases fitting TRBD1. Germline V gene sequence: CDR1 DFQATT, CDR2 SNEGSKA (reference sequence). V was pared by 5 bases and J by 3 bases, with 4 bases of the junction left unmatched. CDR3 length equals 13 residues.